Sequencing of this T cell receptor beta chain was carried out in a study of blood T cell repertoires in COVID-19. In the authors' workflow: The authors estimated nucleated cell counts from reference gene primer amplification. Clones were sequenced by immunoSEQ multiplex PCR, and TCRdb holds only the in-frame ones, with some missing. For V, J and clone size, that table is used; D and trimming come from the DNA. The table has some 160,000 clones, 85% seen once. Germline V gene lookup returns CDR1 MDHEN and CDR2 SYDVKM. This CDR3 region has 13 residues. The ends lost 4 bases at V and 15 bases at J; junction bases unmatched: 12. Assignments of participants to cohorts depended upon their own reported clinical history. Resolution of symptoms, clearance, or two negative PCRs was present in recovered Cohort 3 donors.

The J gene is TRBJ2-1, the V gene TRBV28; 7 bases map to TRBD2. The sequencing sample was made of PBMCs or T cells enriched from blood (not recorded which). The clonotype originates from a woman in her forties who had recovered from COVID-19. The CDR3 DNA is TGTGCCAGCAGTTCTCCCGGGGGACTAACCTTGTTCTTC. Translating gives CASSSPGGLTLFF.